The T cell receptor (beta chain) described here comes from a study of T cell responses to AZD1222 COVID-19 vaccine. Study as a whole: Samples with a second dose at about 4 or about 12 weeks were pooled together.

Study-level points and caveats: Clonal diversity was possibly underestimated, and white British individuals and females predominated among donors. Baseline antibody screening turned up just a handful of seropositive AZD1222 recipients. Targeting of unmutated variant regions was reportedly seen in nearly half of spike-specific TCRs.

Measured with immunoSEQ multiplex PCR; TCRdb has only the in-frame clones, and not every one. The data show approximately 120,000 clones, about nine tenths seen once. V lost 4 bases and J lost 4, with 16 bases in between. The CDR3 runs 14 residues. Germline V gene lookup returns CDR1 SQVTM and CDR2 ANQGSEA. This clone occurred once. Antigen specificity is unknown. Material: peripheral blood, obtained on day 0 of AZD1222 vaccination. This rearrangement joins TRBV29-1 to TRBJ1-2, with D tentatively TRBD1 (5 bases). The receptor was derived from an adult in good health. The CDR3 loop reads CSVGGQGPLYGYTF. The CDR3 DNA reads TGCAGCGTTGGGGGCCAGGGCCCCCTCTATGGCTACACCTTC.